A selection of T cell receptor beta chains follows, all from one sample in a study of Ad26.COV2.S vaccination and SARS-CoV-2 variants. The table came from immunoSEQ multiplex PCR; TCRdb's copy has only in-frame clones and leaves some out. The data hold hundreds of thousands of clones, with 80% to 90% observed a single time. The specimen was peripheral blood, collected in a trial of Ad26.COV2.S vaccine versus placebo. These TCRs come from a person between 18 and 59 years old who received the Ad26.COV2.S COVID-19 vaccine or a placebo. CDR3s include the opening cysteine and the closing phenylalanine or tryptophan. A D gene is named only where the DNA matches it firmly. Rows may omit the clone size; those that give it use once, few, many or a size class.

d_call,j_call,clone_size,v_call,cdr3_nt,cdr3_aa
-,TRBJ1-3,-,TRBV7-8,TGTGCCAGCAGCTTGCCGTTTAGAGGGACTGGAAACACCATATATTTT,CASSLPFRGTGNTIYF
-,TRBJ2-7,-,TRBV6-1,TGTGCCAGCTGTGAAGGGGTGCCCTACGAGCAGTACTTC,CASCEGVPYEQYF
TRBD1,TRBJ2-5,-,TRBV7-2,TGTGCCAGCAGCCGCAAGGGACAGTCTCAAGAGACCCAGTACTTC,CASSRKGQSQETQYF
TRBD2,TRBJ2-1,-,TRBV19,TGTGCCAGTAGTGTTGTGACTAGCGGATTCAATGAGCAGTTCTTC,CASSVVTSGFNEQFF
-,TRBJ2-7,-,TRBV28,TGTGCCAGCAGTTTAAGGGGGGCGATCTACGAGCAGTACTTC,CASSLRGAIYEQYF
TRBD1,TRBJ1-1,-,TRBV7-9,TGTGCCAGCAGCTCAACGGGACAGGGGGCCACTGAAGCTTTCTTT,CASSSTGQGATEAFF
-,TRBJ1-4,-,TRBV10-2,TGCGCCAGCAGTGAGATGCGGGGTGAGGGCTGGGAAAAACTGTTTTTT,CASSEMRGEGWEKLFF
TRBD1,TRBJ1-2,-,TRBV4-2,TGTGCCAGCAGCCAAGCCTGGGACAGCTATGGCTACACCTTC,CASSQAWDSYGYTF
TRBD1,TRBJ2-5,-,TRBV5-1,TGCGCCAGCAGTACAGACAGGGACCAAGGGACCCAGTACTTC,CASSTDRDQGTQYF
TRBD2,TRBJ2-5,-,TRBV10-2,TGCGCCAGTCAAGGACTAGCGGGAGATGAGACCCAGTACTTC,CASQGLAGDETQYF
TRBD2,TRBJ2-7,-,TRBV11-2,TGTGCCAGCAGCTCGACTAGCGGGACGGTAGGACAGTACTTC,CASSSTSGTVGQYF
-,TRBJ1-5,-,TRBV2,TGTGCCAAAACCACGGAGGGGGATAGCAATCAGCCCCAGCATTTT,CAKTTEGDSNQPQHF
TRBD2,TRBJ2-3,-,TRBV28,TGTGCCAGCGGATTAGGGACTAGTACTCATACGCAGTATTTT,CASGLGTSTHTQYF
-,TRBJ1-3,-,TRBV21-1,TGTGCCAGCAGCAAGCACACAGGCGATCCTGGAAACACCATATATTTT,CASSKHTGDPGNTIYF
-,TRBJ2-1,few,TRBV27,TGTGCCAGCAGTTTAGGGGTAGAGCAGTTCTTC,CASSLGVEQFF
TRBD1,TRBJ1-6,few,TRBV7-9,TGTGCCAGCAGCCTCAGGACAGGAACCCATTCACCCCTCCACTTT,CASSLRTGTHSPLHF
TRBD2,TRBJ2-1,-,TRBV7-6,TGTGCCAGCAGCTCGGGAGGATACAATGAGCAGTTCTTC,CASSSGGYNEQFF
-,TRBJ2-2,-,TRBV5-1,TGCGCCAGCACTCGTGCAAGGGGGTCGGGCACCGGGGAGCTGTTTTTT,CASTRARGSGTGELFF
TRBD1,TRBJ2-5,-,TRBV29-1,TGCAGCGTTGAAAGGGACAGCCAAGAGACCCAGTACTTC,CSVERDSQETQYF
TRBD2,TRBJ2-1,-,TRBV7-2,TGTGCCAGCAGCACTGGACTAGCGGCGGGCAATGAGCAGTTCTTC,CASSTGLAAGNEQFF
TRBD1,TRBJ1-2,-,TRBV5-6,TGTGCCAGCAGCCAAGGACAGGGCTACTATGGCTACACCTTC,CASSQGQGYYGYTF
-,TRBJ1-1,-,TRBV9,TGTGCCAGCAGCGTAAGCGGGGTTAACACTGAAGCTTTCTTT,CASSVSGVNTEAFF
-,TRBJ2-3,once,TRBV3-1/TRBV3-2,TGTGCCAGCAGCCAAGATCAGAGAGATACGCAGTATTTT,CASSQDQRDTQYF
-,TRBJ2-7,-,TRBV5-4,TGTGCCAGCAGCTTCGGCGGACTCTCCGTAGGCTCCTACGAGCAGTACTTC,CASSFGGLSVGSYEQYF
TRBD2,TRBJ2-1,-,TRBV2,TGTGCCAGCAGTGAAGCGCTTATGGCGGGAGGGCCCGATGAGCAGTTCTTC,CASSEALMAGGPDEQFF
-,TRBJ2-7,once,TRBV5-6,TGTGCCAGCAGTATGGGGTTATTGAGGGCCTACGAGCAGTACTTC,CASSMGLLRAYEQYF
TRBD1,TRBJ2-1,few,TRBV10-3,TGTGCCATCAGTGATGAGGCCGGGACAGTTTACAATGAGCAGTTCTTC,CAISDEAGTVYNEQFF
TRBD2,TRBJ2-3,few,TRBV4-1,TGCGCCAGCAGCCAAGGAACTAGCGGGTGGGGCACAGATACGCAGTATTTT,CASSQGTSGWGTDTQYF
-,TRBJ2-5,-,TRBV9,TGTGCCAGCAGCGTAGCTGGGCAGATCCAAGAGACCCAGTACTTC,CASSVAGQIQETQYF
-,TRBJ2-5,once,TRBV29-1,TGCAGCGTTTGGGCCGAACCCGTAGGGGCCCAGTACTTC,CSVWAEPVGAQYF
TRBD1,TRBJ1-1,-,TRBV7-2,TGTGCCAGCAGCTACCGGGACAGAAAGAACACTGAAGCTTTCTTT,CASSYRDRKNTEAFF
TRBD1,TRBJ2-2,many,TRBV5-1,TGCGCCAGCAGCGAATTCCCCGGGACAGACTTGTCCGGGGAGCTGTTTTTT,CASSEFPGTDLSGELFF
-,TRBJ1-4,-,TRBV30,TGTGCCTGGAGCCGGGACCGGACGAAACTGTTTTTT,CAWSRDRTKLFF
TRBD1,TRBJ1-4,-,TRBV7-6,TGTGCCAGCAGCATCGGGACAGGGGGGACTGAAAAACTGTTTTTT,CASSIGTGGTEKLFF
-,TRBJ1-1,-,TRBV27,TGTGCCAGCAGTTTACAGGACATGAACACTGAAGCTTTCTTT,CASSLQDMNTEAFF
TRBD1,TRBJ1-2,-,TRBV7-9,TGTGCCAGCAGCGAAACAGGGGCCTATGGCTACACCTTC,CASSETGAYGYTF
-,TRBJ1-5,-,TRBV19,TGTGCCAGTAGTACTTCTAGCAATCAGCCCCAGCATTTT,CASSTSSNQPQHF
TRBD1,TRBJ2-7,-,TRBV5-4,TGTGCCAGCAGCCCCGGGACAGGGAGCTACGAGCAGTACTTC,CASSPGTGSYEQYF